This TCR beta chain is from a study of control samples from healthy donors and cancer patients (dated by TCRdb to about 2020). The trim is 0 bases for V and 2 bases for J, with a gap of 15 bases between the germline ends. The CDR3 runs 17 amino acids, cysteine and phenylalanine included. The kept DNA is CDR3 alone, 51 bases in frame from the first base. CDR1 and CDR2, looked up from the germline V gene, are LGHNA and YNFKEQ. The library was generated by the immunoSEQ multiplex PCR assay. Drawn from immuneACCESS, this table holds only the in-frame rearrangements with V and J called that TCRdb kept. Clones are partly lost; checked studies trace under half to an unresolved V gene and leave the rest unexplained. For this sample the table gives tens of thousands of clones, of which 88% were detected only once. Approximately 15% of the sample comes from the top ten. About this clone itself: Its recognized antigen is unknown. No clone much larger than this one lies a single base away; base qualities are absent.

The chain couples TRBV4-2 to TRBJ2-3; no confident D gene assignment can be made. The clonotype originates from a woman in her 70s in good health. The sequenced material came from blood. The CDR3 sequence is CASSQDLFVRATDTQYF. The DNA sequence follows: TGTGCCAGCAGCCAAGATCTCTTTGTTAGGGCCACAGATACGCAGTATTTT.